These T cell receptor beta chains were read from a single sample in a study of OX40 agonist ivuxolimab in advanced cancers. Here immunoSEQ multiplex PCR was the method, and the copy in TCRdb shows in-frame clones only, minus some. The table lists 120,000 or so clones, roughly nine tenths of them singletons. The specimen was CD4+ or CD8+ T cells sorted from blood, collected in a trial of the OX40 agonist ivuxolimab. The receptors shown here come from an adult with an advanced solid tumor such as melanoma, head and neck, liver or kidney cancer. CDR3s include the opening cysteine and the closing phenylalanine or tryptophan. The D gene is left open where the match is weak. Not every row has a clone size; where given, it reads once, few, many or a size class.

D: -
size: -
J: TRBJ1-1
length: 15
V: TRBV5-1
DNA: TGCGCCAGCAGGTACGGACCGCTCATGAACACTGAAGCTTTCTTT
CDR3: CASRYGPLMNTEAFF

D: TRBD1
size: -
J: TRBJ1-4
length: 16
V: TRBV28
DNA: TGTGCCAGCAGTCCAGCCGGGACAGGGGCTAATGAAAAACTGTTTTTT
CDR3: CASSPAGTGANEKLFF

D: TRBD1
size: -
J: TRBJ2-3
length: 16
V: TRBV7-6
DNA: TGTGCCAGCAGCGCGGCGACGGGGACAGGGACAGATACGCAGTATTTT
CDR3: CASSAATGTGTDTQYF

D: -
size: -
J: TRBJ1-4
length: 16
V: TRBV9
DNA: TGTGCCAGCAGCGTAAATTCGGGACTGAGTAATGAAAAACTGTTTTTT
CDR3: CASSVNSGLSNEKLFF

D: -
size: -
J: TRBJ2-7
length: 14
V: TRBV19
DNA: TGTGCCAGTAGTATAGGAAGGGGGACCTACGAGCAGTACTTC
CDR3: CASSIGRGTYEQYF

D: -
size: -
J: TRBJ1-2
length: 12
V: TRBV5-4
DNA: TGTGCCAGCAGCCTCGTTAACTATGGCTACACCTTC
CDR3: CASSLVNYGYTF

D: -
size: -
J: TRBJ2-2
length: 16
V: TRBV9
DNA: TGTGCCAGCAGCGTAGGAGGATCCGCGGTCACCGGGGAGCTGTTTTTT
CDR3: CASSVGGSAVTGELFF

D: -
size: -
J: TRBJ1-4
length: 13
V: TRBV6-1
DNA: TGTGCCAGTCAGGGGAGGGCTAATGAAAAACTGTTTTTT
CDR3: CASQGRANEKLFF

D: -
size: -
J: TRBJ2-6
length: 16
V: TRBV19
DNA: TGTGCCAGTAGTGGGACCTCAGGATCTGGGGCCAACGTCCTGACTTTC
CDR3: CASSGTSGSGANVLTF

D: TRBD2
size: -
J: TRBJ2-1
length: 17
V: TRBV4-2
DNA: TGTGCCAGCAGCCAAGGGACTAGCGGGAGTCCTGTTGGTGAGCAGTTCTTC
CDR3: CASSQGTSGSPVGEQFF

D: TRBD2
size: -
J: TRBJ2-7
length: 17
V: TRBV4-2
DNA: TGTGCCAGCAGCCAAGATCCCGGGGGGGAGGACCCCTACGAGCAGTACTTC
CDR3: CASSQDPGGEDPYEQYF

D: -
size: -
J: TRBJ2-5
length: 13
V: TRBV7-9
DNA: TGTGCCAGCGGCCACCCCTACCAAGAGACCCAGTACTTC
CDR3: CASGHPYQETQYF

D: -
size: few
J: TRBJ2-7
length: 12
V: TRBV11-2
DNA: TGTGCCAGCAGTTCAGGGACGGGCGAGCAGTACTTC
CDR3: CASSSGTGEQYF

D: TRBD2
size: -
J: TRBJ2-7
length: 17
V: TRBV29-1
DNA: TGCAGCGTCTCCGGGAGGGAGAAAGCGGGAGGCTCCTACGAGCAGTACTTC
CDR3: CSVSGREKAGGSYEQYF

D: TRBD1
size: -
J: TRBJ2-7
length: 13
V: TRBV30
DNA: TGTGCCTGGCGCCGGACAGGGCGGTACGAGCAGTACTTC
CDR3: CAWRRTGRYEQYF

D: -
size: -
J: TRBJ2-7
length: 14
V: TRBV6-6
DNA: TGTGCCAGCACTTCAGGGAGTCTTGAGTACGAGCAGTACTTC
CDR3: CASTSGSLEYEQYF

D: -
size: -
J: TRBJ2-2
length: 16
V: TRBV6-5
DNA: TGTGCCAGCAGTTACTCCCCAGGGGTTCGCACCGGGGAGCTGTTTTTT
CDR3: CASSYSPGVRTGELFF

D: -
size: -
J: TRBJ1-5
length: 19
V: TRBV6-1
DNA: TGTGCCAGCAGTGAAGCCCGCGGAGGTTCGGGAGATAGCAATCAGCCCCAGCATTTT
CDR3: CASSEARGGSGDSNQPQHF

D: -
size: -
J: TRBJ2-7
length: 14
V: TRBV18
DNA: TGTGCCAGCTCACCGGGGAGTAGCTCCTACGAGCAGTACTTC
CDR3: CASSPGSSSYEQYF

D: -
size: -
J: TRBJ2-7
length: 14
V: TRBV4-3
DNA: TGCGCCAGCAGCCAAGTCGCGGGACCCTACGAGCAGTACTTC
CDR3: CASSQVAGPYEQYF